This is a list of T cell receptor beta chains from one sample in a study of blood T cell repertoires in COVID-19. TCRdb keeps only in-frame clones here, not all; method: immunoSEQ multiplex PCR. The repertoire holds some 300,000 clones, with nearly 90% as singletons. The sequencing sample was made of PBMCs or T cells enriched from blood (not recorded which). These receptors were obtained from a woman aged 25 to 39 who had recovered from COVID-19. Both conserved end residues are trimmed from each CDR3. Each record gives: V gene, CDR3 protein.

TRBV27 ASSSLGGLAGGVGTDTQY
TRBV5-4 ASSPSGRSVGELF
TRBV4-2 ASSRTGTGIDGYT
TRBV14 ASSRSSPGQEQF
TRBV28 ASSFPVSGRGQEETQY
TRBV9 ASSVATSRRGSNEQF
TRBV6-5 ASSYGRSGNTIY
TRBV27 ASSLSWTGYSNQPQH
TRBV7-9 ASSLKRETEQF
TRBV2 ASSTATMEEKLF
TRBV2 ATEGRELGEQF
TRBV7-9 ASSLVGPTEKLF
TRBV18 ASSGPPGQTYTGELF
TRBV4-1 ASSQVFRLVNEQY
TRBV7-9 VTGSYNSPLH
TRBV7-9 ASSPRPGTLNTGELF
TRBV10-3 AISGRGSTSGSITDTQY
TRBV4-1 ASSEPGVEQY
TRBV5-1 ASSLAGVAGQETQY
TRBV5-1 ASSGQGGTRMNTEAF
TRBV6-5 ASSYSGQGGGYT
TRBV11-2 ASSSLRQSNSPLH
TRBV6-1 ASSERPENQPQH
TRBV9 ASSVVLQANTGELF
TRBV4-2 ASSQESSSGRYEQY
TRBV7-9 ASSSQTAKATDTQY
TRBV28 ASSLYDSSRQPQH
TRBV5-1 ASSRRRVGQGTTDTQY
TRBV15 ATGQKSYNEQF